This T cell receptor beta chain is drawn from a study of ipilimumab plus nivolumab after autologous stem cell transplantation. Background on the study: Typical patient got about 5 ipilimumab doses and roughly eight nivolumab doses (median).

Overall study results and limits: Authors suggest TCR repertoire, Treg phenotype and gut microbiota support further study.

This table comes from immunoSEQ multiplex PCR, and its TCRdb copy is limited to in-frame clones, with some not included. The data hold 12,000 or so clones, with roughly 70% observed a single time. Ipilimumab, 1 mg/kg, started 14 to 28 days after autologous transplant. Patients got 3 mg/kg IV nivolumab weeks 1, 4, 7, 10, then biweekly through week 26. This CDR3 is built from 17 residues. The germline V gene has CDR1 SGHNT and CDR2 YYREEE (reference sequence). After removal of 0 bases from V and 7 bases from J, the junction contained 10 bases not matched to a gene. Note on this clone: The target antigen is unknown.

This sequence joins TRBV5-4 and TRBJ2-5, with 12 bases aligning to TRBD2. The material sequenced was PBMCs, taken in a trial of ipilimumab plus nivolumab as post-transplant consolidation. The sequence came from a male donor with multiple myeloma. The CDR3 region is CASSLASGGASGGTQYF. CDR3 in DNA: TGTGCCAGCAGCTTGGCTAGCGGGGGGGCCTCGGGCGGGACCCAGTACTTC.